This T cell receptor (beta chain) was sequenced for a study of blood T cell repertoires in COVID-19. Repertoires were generated with immunoSEQ multiplex PCR, while TCRdb's copy carries only in-frame clones and drops some. This sample carries fewer than 250,000 clones, around 80% of them seen once, and the ten largest clones take roughly an eighth. The sample comprised peripheral blood. The clonotype was recovered from a woman in her forties or fifties with acute or convalescent COVID-19.

The CDR3 reads CASSQASGTGGSPLHF. The CDR3 DNA is TGCGCCAGCAGCCAAGCGTCCGGGACAGGGGGCTCACCCCTCCACTTT. The chain has TRBV4-1 and TRBJ1-6; 12 bases match TRBD1. The V gene's germline CDR1 is MGHRA and CDR2 YSYEKL. The length of the CDR3 is 16 residues. The V gene end was trimmed by 1 base and the J gene end by 10 bases; junction bases not matched to a gene: 5.